One and the same sample provided the 14 T cell receptor beta chains below, sequenced in a study of cytomegalovirus exposure and HLA in healthy donors. TCRdb's copy holds only in-frame clones and misses some; the assay was immunoSEQ multiplex PCR. This repertoire shows 220,000 or so clones, just over 90% found once; its top ten account for around 1.1%. The sequencing input was PBMCs. Receptors originate from a young woman in good health and CMV-seronegative.

The V and J genes are TRBV30 and TRBJ2-7; 8 bases are a match to TRBD1. The CDR3 spans 12 residues. With V trimmed by 2 bases and J by 7 bases, 4 bases remained unmatched. Germline CDR1 is GTSNPN and CDR2 is SVGIG (reference sequence). The DNA of the CDR3 is TGTGCCTGGAGTTGGACAGGGACGGAGCAGTACTTC. Translation: CAWSWTGTEQYF. Together with reference TRBV30 and TRBJ2-7, the CDR3 gives the full variable domain: SQTIHQWPATLVQPVGSPLSLECTVEGTSNPNLYWYRQAAGRGLQLLFYSVGIGQISSEVPQNLSASRPQDRQFILSSKKLLLSDSGFYLCAWSWTGTEQYFGPGTRLTVT.

In its sample, this clone was seen many times. The chain employs TRBV7-9 and TRBJ2-5; perhaps TRBD1 as D (6 bases). This CDR3 comprises 15 residues. The germline V gene encodes CDR1 SEHNR and CDR2 FQNEAQ (reference sequence). With 5 bases removed from V and 3 bases from J, the gap between germline ends came to 16 bases. DNA for the CDR3: TGTGCCAGCAGCACGCCGACGACAGGAAAAGAGACCCAGTACTTC. Translating gives CASSTPTTGKETQYF. The whole variable domain, remainder taken from reference TRBV7-9 and TRBJ2-5, is DTGVSQNPRHKITKRGQNVTFRCDPISEHNRLYWYRQTLGQGPEFLTYFQNEAQLEKSRLLSDRFSAERPKGSFSTLEIQRTEQGDSAMYLCASSTPTTGKETQYFGPGTRLLVL.

The chain recombines TRBV6-5 with TRBJ2-1, with 8 bases identical to TRBD1. Per the germline V gene, CDR1 is MNHEY and CDR2 is SVGAGI. CDR3 length: 12 amino acids. Unmatched junction bases numbered 10, after V lost 6 bases and J lost 15 bases. The CDR3 region is CASRSPGGPRFF. Written as DNA, the CDR3 is TGTGCCAGCAGGTCGCCAGGGGGCCCGCGGTTCTTC.

This chain uses TRBV25-1 with TRBJ2-1, with unresolved D. Trimming stripped 5 bases from V and 0 bases from J, with 11 bases between. This CDR3 has 15 residues. Looked up from germline, CDR1 is MGHDK and CDR2 is SYGVNS. CDR3 sequence reads: CASSTVTASYNEQFF. The DNA for the CDR3 is TGTGCCAGCAGTACAGTGACCGCCTCCTACAATGAGCAGTTCTTC.

This chain links TRBV10-3 with TRBJ2-7, with a possible D match to TRBD2 (6 bases). V lost 6 bases to trimming and J lost 3 bases, with 12 bases between them. CDR3 length: 13 amino acids. CDR1 is ENHRY, CDR2 SYGVKD, per germline. CDR3 residues: CAISLGAGYEQYF. The CDR3 DNA sequence: TGTGCCATCAGCCTCGGAGCGGGCTACGAGCAGTACTTC.

V gene TRBV4-1 combines with J gene TRBJ1-5; unclear D gene. V lost 3 bases and J 0 bases, leaving 6 bases between the germline ends. Germline V gene data show CDR1 as MGHRA and CDR2 as YSYEKL. This CDR3 has 14 residues. The CDR3 nucleotides are TGCGCCAGCAGCCAGGCCGTTAGCAATCAGCCCCAGCATTTT. Its translation is CASSQAVSNQPQHF.

V gene TRBV2 combines with J gene TRBJ2-4; D is undetermined. The CDR3 extends over 16 amino acids. The germline V and J ends were trimmed by 5 bases and 2 bases, with 16 bases remaining between them. Germline CDR1 SNHLY, CDR2 FYNNEI. This CDR3 reads CASSPFLLVPKNIQYF. The DNA of the CDR3 is TGTGCCAGCAGTCCCTTCCTACTGGTACCCAAAAACATTCAGTACTTC.

This chain connects TRBV30 to TRBJ1-5; TRBD1 agrees at 9 bases. The length of the CDR3 is 13 residues. V was clipped by 5 bases and J by 5 bases; unmatched bases: 4. CDR1 and CDR2 (germline): GTSNPN, SVGIG (reference sequence). The CDR3 sequence: CAWGTGKDQPQHF. CDR3 bases: TGTGCCTGGGGGACAGGGAAGGATCAGCCCCAGCATTTT.

The rearrangement joins TRBV29-1 to TRBJ1-5; no clear D. CDR1 SQVTM and CDR2 ANQGSEA come from the germline V gene. CDR3 size: 14 residues. The ends were cut back, 5 bases at V and 7 bases at J, with 18 bases in the middle. The CDR3 nucleotides read TGCAGCGTTATATTTAGCGGAACGGGCCAGCCCCAGCATTTT. This translates into CSVIFSGTGQPQHF.

The chain has TRBV11-3 and TRBJ2-2, with 8 nucleotides matching TRBD2. CDR1 and CDR2 from the germline V gene are SGHNT and YENEEA. The CDR3 length is 16 residues. V shed 3 bases and J 3 bases; nucleotides not matched to a gene: 6. As DNA, the CDR3 is TGTGCCAGCAGCTTGAGCCTAGCGGGCTACACCGGGGAGCTGTTTTTT. Its protein product is CASSLSLAGYTGELFF. The full variable domain, with the rest looked up from reference TRBV11-3 and TRBJ2-2, is EAGVVQSPRYKIIEKKQPVAFWCNPISGHNTLYWYLQNLGQGPELLIRYENEEAVDDSQLPKDRFSAERLKGVDSTLKIQPAELGDSAVYLCASSLSLAGYTGELFFGEGSRLTVL.

V and J are TRBV30 and TRBJ1-5; TRBD1 might be the D (5 bases). Trimming left V 3 bases short and J 8 bases short, with 14 bases between. Germline V CDR1 and CDR2: GTSNPN, SVGIG (reference sequence). The CDR3 loop spans 13 amino acids. This CDR3 is CAWSVGTIKPQHF. CDR3 in DNA: TGTGCCTGGAGCGTTGGGACTATCAAGCCCCAGCATTTT.

DNA for the CDR3: TGTGCCTGGAGTTCTTTGACAGGGGTGAGGGGTCAGCCCCAGCATTTT. It is translated as CAWSSLTGVRGQPQHF. The genes are TRBV30 and TRBJ1-5, with 8 bases matching TRBD1. Trimming removed 2 bases from V and 6 bases from J; junction bases left unmatched: 12. The CDR3 runs 16 residues. Germline loops: CDR1 GTSNPN, CDR2 SVGIG (reference sequence).

This clone is a singleton in its sample. The V and J genes are TRBV15 and TRBJ1-1, with TRBD1 as a possible D gene (6 bases). The V and J ends lost 0 bases and 7 bases respectively, with 9 bases between them. Germline V CDR1 and CDR2: LNHNV, YYDKDF (reference sequence). CDR3 length: 13 amino acids. CDR3 sequence (DNA): TGTGCCACCAGCAGAGATTTGACAGGTGAAGCTTTCTTT. Translating it yields CATSRDLTGEAFF.

V usage is TRBV9 and J usage is TRBJ2-3; D unclear. V was shortened by 0 bases and J by 1 base, with 6 bases between the two germline ends. Germline CDR1 is SGDLS and CDR2 is YYNGEE. This CDR3 spans 14 amino acids. This CDR3 is CASSVEQRTDTQYF. CDR3 bases: TGTGCCAGCAGCGTAGAACAGCGCACAGATACGCAGTATTTT.